This T cell receptor (beta chain) was profiled in a study of spatial heterogeneity in lung cancer. Overall study context: Detection consistently captured more beta-chain sequences than alpha-chain sequences. Raw sequencing reads included, on average, more than 9.5 appearances of each unique TCR and UMI combination. Study results and limitations: Counts of expanded alpha and beta TCRs within tumors tracked the tumor nonsynonymous mutation count.

About this clonotype itself: The antigen is undetermined.

Time point of the sample: sample taken at primary tumor resection. Unsorted whole RNA from tumor, nontumor lung or frozen PBMC underwent sequencing. CDR3 length: 15 amino acids. After removal of 6 bases from V and 7 bases from J, the junction contained 10 bases not matched to a gene. TCRdb ran MiXCR on the 5' RACE reads and lists one entry per CDR3 protein. This sample has under 650 distinct CDR3 sequences, with approximately 26% found just once. The chain recombines TRBV12-3 or TRBV12-4 with TRBJ1-5, with TRBD1 matching 9 bases. The material sequenced was lung tumor tissue, taken at surgery. This receptor was identified in a male donor with early-stage non-small cell lung cancer. The DNA for the CDR3 is TGTGCCAGCAGCCCCGGGACAGGGTCAGGACAGCCCCAGCATTTT. This gives the protein CASSPGTGSGQPQHF.